This T cell receptor beta chain was recorded in a study of OX40 agonist ivuxolimab in advanced cancers. Study details: Partial responses were recorded for three patients, including one with hepatocellular carcinoma and two with cutaneous melanoma.

The table came from immunoSEQ multiplex PCR; TCRdb's copy has only in-frame clones and leaves some out. The sample carries 45,000 to 55,000 clones, around nine tenths recorded once. V was trimmed by 0 bases and J by 3 bases, leaving 11 bases between them. The CDR3 extends over 15 amino acids. Germline V gives CDR1 MNHNS, CDR2 SASEGT. As regards this clone: Its antigen is still unknown.

Study results and limitations: By week 6 at 0.1 to 3.0 mg/kg, blood CD4+ and CD8+ T cells had expanded clonally. There were, on average, more expanded clones in CD8+ T cells than in CD4+.

This specimen was CD4+ or CD8+ T cells sorted from blood, taken in a trial of the OX40 agonist ivuxolimab. V usage is TRBV6-1 and J usage is TRBJ1-1, with a weak D call TRBD1 (6 bases). The source of this sequence is an adult with an advanced solid tumor such as melanoma, head and neck, liver or kidney cancer. For the CDR3, the DNA is TGTGCCAGCAGTGAAGCGGGGGGCCCGGACACTGAAGCTTTCTTT. Its protein is CASSEAGGPDTEAFF.